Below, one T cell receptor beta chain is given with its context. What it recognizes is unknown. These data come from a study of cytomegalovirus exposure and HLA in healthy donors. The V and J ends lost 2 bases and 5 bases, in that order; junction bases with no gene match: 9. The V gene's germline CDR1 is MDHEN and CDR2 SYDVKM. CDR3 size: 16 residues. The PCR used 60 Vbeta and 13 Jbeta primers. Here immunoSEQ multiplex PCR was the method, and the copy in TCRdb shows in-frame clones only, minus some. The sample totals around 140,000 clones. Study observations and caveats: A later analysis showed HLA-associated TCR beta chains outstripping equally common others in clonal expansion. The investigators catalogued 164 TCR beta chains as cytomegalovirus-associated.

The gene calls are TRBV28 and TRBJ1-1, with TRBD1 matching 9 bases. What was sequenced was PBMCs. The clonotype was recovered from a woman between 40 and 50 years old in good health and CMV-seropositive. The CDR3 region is CASSLAGTGLGTEAFF. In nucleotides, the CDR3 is TGTGCCAGCAGTTTAGCCGGGACAGGGCTTGGGACTGAAGCTTTCTTT.